Below are 20 T cell receptor beta chains sequenced from a single sample in a study of T-cell reconstitution after alpha-beta-depleted transplantation in children. Library preparation (for TCRbeta) was performed with unique molecular identifiers. Using its own MiXCR run on the PCR reads, TCRdb lists one record per CDR3 protein. Of fewer than 550,000 distinct CDR3 sequences listed, roughly 11% were seen once; the top ten hold 12% to 15%. The sequencing used PBMCs, mostly from graft donor cells, collected 180 days after TCRalphabeta/CD19-depleted stem cell transplant. These receptors originate from a female patient aged 2-10 years who had a stem cell transplant for aplastic anemia, so the T cells may come from the graft donor.

This clonotype was counted a few times. The V call is TRBV20-1, the J call TRBJ2-3; 10 nucleotides agree with TRBD2. Germline assignment: CDR1 DFQATT and CDR2 SNEGSKA (reference sequence). The CDR3 totals 15 residues. V shed 3 bases, J shed 3 bases, and the junction held 6 bases outside the gene matches. This chain's CDR3 is CSARPLAGLTDTQYF. As DNA, the CDR3 is TGCAGTGCTAGGCCACTAGCGGGATTAACAGATACGCAGTATTTT.

This clonotype was picked up a small number of times. The rearrangement links TRBV7-6 to TRBJ1-1, with D possibly being TRBD1 (6 bases). CDR3 size: 14 residues. Trimming took 5 bases from V and 0 from J, leaving 10 bases between them. The germline V gene encodes CDR1 SGHVS and CDR2 FNYEAQ. CDR3 nucleotides: TGTGCCAGCAGCCCGGACAGCTTGAACACTGAAGCTTTCTTT. This encodes CASSPDSLNTEAFF. Full variable domain (missing parts from reference TRBV7-6 and TRBJ1-1): GAGVSQSPRYKVTKRGQDVALRCDPISGHVSLYWYRQALGQGPEFLTYFNYEAQQDKSGLPNDRFSAERPEGSISTLTIQRTEQRDSAMYRCASSPDSLNTEAFFGQGTRLTVV.

The rearrangement joins TRBV5-1 to TRBJ2-5; no clear D gene. Germline V CDR1 and CDR2: SGHRS, YFSETQ. Trimming stripped 0 bases from V and 11 bases from J, with 14 bases between. The CDR3 consists of 13 residues. The CDR3 is CASSLAALTEQYF. CDR3 in DNA: TGCGCCAGCAGCTTGGCCGCGTTGACGGAACAGTACTTC.

This clonotype has only a few counts. The gene calls are TRBV11-1 and TRBJ2-1; 15 bases are shared with TRBD2. The V segment lost 5 bases and the J segment 5 bases; nucleotides outside the gene matches: 16. Germline CDR1 reads SGHAT; CDR2 reads FQDESV (reference sequence). This CDR3 spans 20 amino acids. CDR3 sequence reads: CASSRRTSGRALARNNEQFF. CDR3 nucleotides: TGTGCCAGCAGCAGGCGGACTAGCGGGAGGGCCCTTGCCCGTAACAATGAGCAGTTCTTC.

This clonotype was picked up a small number of times. Its ends do not fully match the called genes, so a read error is possible. The chain couples TRBV7-2 to TRBJ2-5; 11 nucleotides agree with TRBD2. Germline assignment: CDR1 SGHTA and CDR2 FQGNSA. This CDR3 contains 15 residues. The chain's CDR3 is CASSLAGGSGETQYF. The DNA of the CDR3 is TGTGCCAGCAGCCTAGCGGGGGGCTCTGGGGAGACCCAGTACTTC.

This clonotype has a handful of counts. V usage is TRBV20-1 and J usage is TRBJ2-1, with TRBD1 matching over 8 bases. CDR1 and CDR2 from the germline V gene are DFQATT and SNEGSKA (reference sequence). This CDR3 comprises 16 residues. With V trimmed by 0 bases and J by 2 bases, 6 bases remained unmatched. Here the CDR3 DNA reads TGCAGTGCTAGAGATCTTCCGGGACAGGCCTACAATGAGCAGTTCTTC. It specifies CSARDLPGQAYNEQFF.

The chain carries TRBV5-3 and TRBJ2-1, with 10 bases that match TRBD1. TRBV5-3 is an open reading frame whose function is uncertain. This CDR3 has 18 amino acids. V shed 2 bases and J 5 bases; nucleotides not matched to a gene: 13. The CDR3 here is CARSFVLRTGGWDNEQFF. CDR3 bases: TGTGCCAGAAGCTTTGTTCTTCGGACAGGGGGTTGGGACAATGAGCAGTTCTTC.

This clonotype was observed many times. The chain employs TRBV5-1 and TRBJ2-7, with 7 bases identical to TRBD2. The CDR3 extends over 15 amino acids. V shed 7 bases and J 0 bases; nucleotides not matched to a gene: 10. The V gene's germline CDR1 is SGHRS and CDR2 YFSETQ. The CDR3 nucleotides are TGCGCCAGCTCCCTGACGGGAGGCAGCTCCTACGAGCAGTACTTC. Its protein product is CASSLTGGSSYEQYF.

The chain has TRBV12-3 or TRBV12-4 and TRBJ1-5, with TRBD1 as a possible D gene (6 bases). The CDR3 consists of 13 residues. Trimming took 7 bases from V and 3 from J, leaving 10 bases between them. The CDR3 DNA follows: TGTGCCAGCACTCAGGGGAACAATCAGCCCCAGCATTTT. Translated, it gives CASTQGNNQPQHF.

The chain uses TRBV20-1 and TRBJ2-2; D call uncertain. Germline V gene data show CDR1 as DFQATT and CDR2 as SNEGSKA (reference sequence). V lost 3 bases, J lost 2 bases, and 7 bases lay in between. This CDR3 has 13 residues. CDR3 in amino acids: CSASFSNTGELFF. CDR3 nucleotide sequence: TGCAGTGCTAGCTTTTCTAACACCGGGGAGCTGTTTTTT.

The rearrangement uses TRBV7-6 and TRBJ2-3, with 8 bases identical to TRBD2. The CDR3 is 19 amino acids. Germline trimming cut 6 bases from V and 7 bases from J; bases unmatched to any gene: 24. CDR1 is SGHVS, CDR2 FNYEAQ, per germline. The CDR3 loop reads CASSSRPTPNPAGVNTQYF. CDR3 coding DNA: TGTGCCAGCAGTTCTCGACCGACTCCCAATCCAGCGGGAGTTAATACGCAGTATTTT.

This clonotype was found a few times. The V and J genes are TRBV12-3 or TRBV12-4 and TRBJ1-3, with D possibly matching TRBD1 (6 bases). V was pared by 3 bases and J by 2 bases, with 17 bases between. This CDR3 is 17 amino acids long. The CDR3, as DNA: TGTGCCAGCAGTTTGAGAAAGGGGGTGCTTGCTGGAAACACCATATATTTT. It yields the protein CASSLRKGVLAGNTIYF.

This sequence joins TRBV6-1 and TRBJ2-2, with 11 bases that match TRBD2. CDR1 and CDR2 (germline): MNHNS, SASEGT. V trimming: 6 bases; J trimming: 7 bases; junction bases outside the gene matches: 4. This CDR3 has 14 residues. CDR3 loop: CASRLAGGGGELFF. Written as DNA, the CDR3 is TGTGCCAGCAGGCTAGCGGGAGGCGGCGGGGAGCTGTTTTTT.

The chain couples TRBV20-1 to TRBJ2-1; TRBD1 aligns across 9 bases. The CDR3 loop spans 13 amino acids. Germline trimming cut 5 bases from V and 3 bases from J; bases unmatched to any gene: 2. The germline V gene has CDR1 DFQATT and CDR2 SNEGSKA (reference sequence). The CDR3 region has the DNA TGCAGTGCTCCGGGACAGGGCTACAATGAGCAGTTCTTC. Protein product: CSAPGQGYNEQFF.

The chain carries TRBV7-2 and TRBJ2-3, with TRBD2 matching 10 bases. The CDR3 length is 17 residues. Germline V gene sequence: CDR1 SGHTA, CDR2 FQGNSA. Trimming took 5 bases from V and 5 from J; bases not matched to a gene: 13. Written as DNA, the CDR3 is TGTGCCAGCAGCCCCCGGACTAGCGGTTCGGGGCGAGATACGCAGTATTTT. Its translation: CASSPRTSGSGRDTQYF.

In this sample, this clonotype turned up many times. The chain has TRBV12-3 or TRBV12-4 and TRBJ1-1, with D hard to call. The CDR3 runs 14 residues. Trimming took off 0 bases at V and 2 bases at J, with 7 bases between the two ends. The CDR3 coding sequence is TGTGCCAGCAGTTTAGCAGGGTCAAACACTGAAGCTTTCTTT. Protein product: CASSLAGSNTEAFF.

This clonotype was counted a few times. The chain employs TRBV10-3 and TRBJ2-1; D uncertain. The germline V and J ends were trimmed by 7 bases and 7 bases, with 8 bases remaining between them. This CDR3 contains 11 residues. Germline CDR1 is ENHRY and CDR2 is SYGVKD. The DNA for the CDR3 is TGTGCCATCATGGTTCGAAATGAGCAGTTCTTC. This encodes CAIMVRNEQFF.

This clonotype came up a few times. V is TRBV20-1 and J is TRBJ2-1; TRBD2 agrees at 8 bases. V shed 1 base, J shed 0 bases, and the junction held 2 bases outside the gene matches. Germline V gives CDR1 DFQATT, CDR2 SNEGSKA (reference sequence). This CDR3 has 15 residues. The DNA for the CDR3 is TGCAGTGCTAGAGTAGCGGGGTCCTCCTACAATGAGCAGTTCTTC. It codes for CSARVAGSSYNEQFF.

The genes are TRBV5-1 and TRBJ2-3; D assignment may be TRBD1 or TRBD2 (6 bases each). Looked up from germline, CDR1 is SGHRS and CDR2 is YFSETQ. The CDR3 spans 17 residues. Deletions cut 0 bases from V and 6 bases from J, with 20 bases between. CDR3 protein: CASSLVGRGGRDDTQYF. The DNA of the CDR3 is TGCGCCAGCAGCTTGGTCGGCAGGGGAGGACGAGACGATACGCAGTATTTT.

This chain uses TRBV7-9 with TRBJ1-1, with D unresolved. V was cut by 5 bases and J by 5 bases, with 9 bases left in between. CDR3 length: 12 residues. Germline CDR1 reads SEHNR; CDR2 reads FQNEAQ (reference sequence). Written as DNA, the CDR3 is TGTGCCAGCAGCGCTGGGGTTACTGAAGCTTTCTTT. Translation: CASSAGVTEAFF.